The present T cell receptor beta chain was sequenced within a study of early T cells in non-severe SARS-CoV-2 infection. Study context: Sequencing of bulk RNA from unsorted whole blood was done, without chain pairing.

Individual cDNA molecules were tagged with unique molecular identifiers. MiXCR, applied by TCRdb to the 5' RACE reads, yields one record per CDR3 protein. Found here are more than 20,000 distinct CDR3 sequences, around 5.2% of them singletons; the top ten hold about 10%. This clonotype was detected only a few times. Its antigen is still unknown. Germline CDR1 reads SQVTM; CDR2 reads ANQGSEA. The CDR3 runs 15 residues. Trimming took off 5 bases at V and 0 bases at J, with 15 bases between the two ends. Notes on the study in general: VDJdb-based annotation leaned toward anti-spike CD8 responses and missed private and CD4 specificities.

The specimen sequenced was whole blood. The receptor comes from an adult who was a healthcare worker with PCR-confirmed SARS-CoV-2 infection or an uninfected control (not recorded which). The rearrangement links TRBV29-1 to TRBJ2-3; D is perhaps TRBD1 or TRBD2 (5 bases each). This CDR3 reads CSVTGGGSSTDTQYF. DNA of the CDR3: TGCAGCGTTACCGGTGGGGGTTCCAGCACAGATACGCAGTATTTT.